Below are 2 T cell receptor beta chains sequenced from a single sample in a study of cytomegalovirus exposure and HLA in healthy donors. The PCR was carried out with 60 Vbeta primers and 13 Jbeta primers. Profiling relied on immunoSEQ multiplex PCR, and the TCRdb table lists in-frame clones only, not all of them. The table includes around 150,000 clones, roughly 78% detected once. Sequencing used PBMCs. Source of these receptors: a man over 45 in good health and CMV-seropositive.

This rearrangement joins TRBV20-1 to TRBJ1-1; a possible D gene is TRBD1 (5 bases). The germline CDR1 and CDR2 sequences are DFQATT and SNEGSKA (reference sequence). V was cut by 4 bases and J by 6 bases, with 9 bases left in between. CDR3 length equals 11 residues. In DNA form, the CDR3 reads TGCAGTGCTATGTTAGGGGCTGAAGCTTTCTTT. Protein sequence: CSAMLGAEAFF.

The genes are TRBV11-3 and TRBJ2-3; 8 bases match TRBD1. From germline, CDR1 is SGHNT and CDR2 YENEEA. V shed 5 bases, J shed 7 bases, and the junction held 8 bases outside the gene matches. This CDR3 is built from 14 residues. CDR3 amino acids: CASSTRTGTNTQYF. Here the CDR3 DNA reads TGTGCCAGCAGCACGCGGACAGGGACAAATACGCAGTATTTT.